These 8 T cell receptor beta chains were all obtained from the same sample, sequenced in a study of identical twins. One entry per CDR3 protein, called by TCRdb with MiXCR from the 5' RACE reads. The repertoire has 1.5 million to 2 million distinct CDR3 sequences, about 32% of them found once; the top ten carry approximately 0.29%. Sequencing input: cord blood. These receptors came from a newborn girl in good health.

The J gene is TRBJ2-1, the V gene TRBV11-2, with TRBD2 matching over 9 bases. Unmatched junction bases numbered 5, after V lost 5 bases and J lost 15 bases. This CDR3 contains 11 residues. CDR1 SGHAT and CDR2 FQNNGV come from the germline V gene. CDR3 sequence (DNA): TGTGCCAGCAGCATGGGAGCGGGGGGGTTCTTC. Amino acids: CASSMGAGGFF.

The rearrangement joins TRBV7-9 to TRBJ1-6; possibly TRBD1 for D (5 bases). The germline V gene encodes CDR1 SEHNR and CDR2 FQNEAQ (reference sequence). The V end was cut by 1 base, the J end by 3 bases, with 13 bases between. The CDR3 sequence is 17 residues long. In nucleotides, the CDR3 is TGTGCCAGCAGCTTAGTGGGGCCAGTTTACTATAATTCACCCCTCCACTTT. This codes for CASSLVGPVYYNSPLHF.

J is TRBJ1-2 and V is TRBV7-2, with 8 bases fitting TRBD1. With V trimmed by 1 base and J by 4 bases, 8 bases remained unmatched. Per the germline V gene, CDR1 is SGHTA and CDR2 is FQGNSA. This CDR3 comprises 16 residues. The CDR3 DNA reads TGTGCCAGCAGCTTAGACAGGACAGGGTCTTTCTATGGCTACACCTTC. Its protein is CASSLDRTGSFYGYTF.

This clonotype occurred many times. V and J are TRBV4-2 and TRBJ2-7, with D perhaps TRBD1 (6 bases). Germline lookup yields CDR1 LGHNA and CDR2 YNFKEQ. The CDR3 is 14 residues long. Between the trimmed V and J ends, which lost 1 base and 4 bases, there was a span of 11 bases. Written as DNA, the CDR3 is TGTGCCAGCAGCCAAGGACAGGATTGGTACGAGCAGTACTTC. This codes for CASSQGQDWYEQYF.

The table lists this clonotype with a few counts. This chain links TRBV27 with TRBJ2-3; 7 positions match TRBD2. Trimming cost V 0 bases and J 5 bases; bases outside gene matches: 11. Germline loops: CDR1 MNHEY, CDR2 SMNVEV (reference sequence). This CDR3 contains 17 residues. CDR3: CASSLSAGDRSRDTQYF. CDR3 nucleotides: TGTGCCAGCAGTTTATCGGCGGGGGACCGGTCGAGAGATACGCAGTATTTT.

The chain has TRBV6-2 or TRBV6-3 and TRBJ1-5, with D perhaps TRBD1 (5 bases). The germline V gene encodes CDR1 MNHEY and CDR2 SVGEGT. This CDR3 has 15 amino acids. Trimming shortened V by 6 bases and J by 5 bases, and 17 bases separated the two germline ends. In DNA, the CDR3 is TGTGCCAGCAGACAAGACAGTCGAGTCCATCAGCCCCAGCATTTT. Residues: CASRQDSRVHQPQHF.

The chain links TRBV29-1 to TRBJ1-1; D is unclear. The CDR3 totals 14 residues. The ends were cut back, 7 bases at V and 3 bases at J, with 18 bases in the middle. Germline V gives CDR1 SQVTM, CDR2 ANQGSEA. The DNA for the CDR3 is TGCAGCGACACTGGATCCGCCACATACACTGAAGCTTTCTTT. Amino acids: CSDTGSATYTEAFF.

This clonotype was observed a handful of times. The rearrangement links TRBV20-1 to TRBJ2-1; 8 bases match TRBD2. This CDR3 contains 15 residues. Trimming removed 5 bases from V and 2 bases from J; junction bases left unmatched: 8. Germline-derived CDR1 and CDR2 are DFQATT and SNEGSKA (reference sequence). DNA of the CDR3: TGCAGTGCTTCCCCGGGACTAGGGACCTACAATGAGCAGTTCTTC. It codes for CSASPGLGTYNEQFF.